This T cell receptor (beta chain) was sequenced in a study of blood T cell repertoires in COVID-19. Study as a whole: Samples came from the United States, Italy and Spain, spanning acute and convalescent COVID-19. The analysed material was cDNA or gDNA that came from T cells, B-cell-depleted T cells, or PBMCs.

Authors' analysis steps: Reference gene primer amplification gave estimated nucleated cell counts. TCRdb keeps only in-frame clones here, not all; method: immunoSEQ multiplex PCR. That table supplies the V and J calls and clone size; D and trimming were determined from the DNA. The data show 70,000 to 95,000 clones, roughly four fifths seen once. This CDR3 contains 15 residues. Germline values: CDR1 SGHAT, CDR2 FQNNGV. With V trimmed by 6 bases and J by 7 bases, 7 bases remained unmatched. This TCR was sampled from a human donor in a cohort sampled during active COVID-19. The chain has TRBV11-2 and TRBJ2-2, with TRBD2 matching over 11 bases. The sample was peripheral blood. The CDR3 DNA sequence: TGTGCCAGCAGGAAAGCGACTAGCGGGAACGGGGAGCTGTTTTTT. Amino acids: CASRKATSGNGELFF.